This paragraph covers one T cell receptor (beta chain) sequence. Its antigen is unidentified. This record belongs to a study of T cell responses to AZD1222 COVID-19 vaccine. After removal of 8 bases from V and 0 bases from J, the junction contained 1 base not matched to a gene. This CDR3 contains 14 residues. Germline V gene lookup returns CDR1 LNHNV and CDR2 YYDKDF (reference sequence). The data were produced by immunoSEQ multiplex PCR, yet TCRdb's version contains in-frame clones alone and is incomplete. Seen here are roughly 80,000 clones, 75% to 95% observed once, and the top ten hold about 5.4%. Study-wide findings and caveats: Reports indicate that nearly half of spike-specific TCRs are directed at unmutated variant regions.

This sequence was found in an adult who received the AZD1222 COVID-19 vaccine. The rearrangement uses TRBV15 and TRBJ2-1, with 10 bases matching TRBD2. The sample here was peripheral blood, taken 28 days after the second AZD1222 dose. The CDR3 DNA follows: TGTGCCACCCAGCGGGGGGGCTCCTACAATGAGCAGTTCTTC. Protein sequence: CATQRGGSYNEQFF.